The 10 T cell receptor beta chains given below trace back to one sample, sequenced in a study of cytomegalovirus exposure and HLA in healthy donors. Amplification used 60 Vbeta primers and 13 Jbeta primers. Clones were sequenced by immunoSEQ multiplex PCR, and TCRdb holds only the in-frame ones, with some missing. The sample records 100,000 or so clones, roughly 73% being singletons. Specimen: PBMCs. These receptors were collected from a woman aged 40 to 49 in good health and CMV-seropositive.

J is TRBJ1-3 and V is TRBV6-5, with D perhaps TRBD1 (6 bases). The CDR3 loop spans 16 amino acids. Germline assignment: CDR1 MNHEY and CDR2 SVGAGI. Trimming pared 4 bases from V and 0 bases from J, leaving 13 bases between. CDR3 sequence (DNA): TGTGCCAGCAGTTTGCAGGGGTTCCTCTCTGGAAACACCATATATTTT. Its translation: CASSLQGFLSGNTIYF.

The V gene is TRBV5-4, the J gene TRBJ1-2; TRBD1 aligns across 7 bases. Losses at the gene ends were 10 bases for V and 3 bases for J; bases not matched to a gene: 6. CDR1 is SGHNT and CDR2 is YYREEE in the germline V gene (reference sequence). The CDR3 spans 12 residues. CDR3 amino acids: CAGYGQDYGYTF. For the CDR3, the DNA is TGTGCCGGCTACGGACAGGACTATGGCTACACCTTC.

In this sample, this clone turned up once. This chain connects TRBV2 to TRBJ2-3, with TRBD2 matching 12 bases. The CDR3 spans 14 residues. The V segment lost 10 bases and the J segment 0 bases; nucleotides outside the gene matches: 2. Germline V gene data show CDR1 as SNHLY and CDR2 as FYNNEI. The CDR3 is CATGTSGSTDTQYF. The CDR3 DNA is TGTGCCACAGGGACTAGCGGGAGCACAGATACGCAGTATTTT.

This clone occurred once. The CDR3: CASSFGTLETGELFF. The CDR3 bases are TGTGCCAGCAGTTTTGGGACACTAGAAACCGGGGAGCTGTTTTTT. The chain joins TRBV6-5 to TRBJ2-2; TRBD1 is a possible D gene (6 bases). CDR3 length: 15 residues. V was pared by 4 bases and J by 5 bases, with 14 bases between. Germline assignment: CDR1 MNHEY and CDR2 SVGAGI.

V is TRBV28 and J is TRBJ1-6; D might be TRBD1 (6 bases). Germline CDR1 MDHEN, CDR2 SYDVKM. The CDR3 is made up of 17 amino acids. V was clipped by 1 base and J by 5 bases, with 15 bases between them. For the CDR3, the DNA is TGTGCCAGCAGTTTATTCGGCAGGGGAATGGATAATTCACCCCTCCACTTT. Translation gives CASSLFGRGMDNSPLHF.

The CDR3 sequence is CASSSPRQGNYGYTF. The DNA for the CDR3 is TGTGCCAGCAGCTCCCCTAGGCAGGGGAACTATGGCTACACCTTC. V gene TRBV5-6 combines with J gene TRBJ1-2, with a possible D match to TRBD1 (6 bases). This CDR3 contains 15 residues. With 3 bases removed from V and 2 bases from J, the gap between germline ends came to 14 bases. Per the germline V gene, CDR1 is SGHDT and CDR2 is YYEEEE. Drawing the rest from reference TRBV5-6 and TRBJ1-2, the complete variable domain is DAGVTQSPTHLIKTRGQQVTLRCSPKSGHDTVSWYQQALGQGPQFIFQYYEEEERQRGNFPDRFSGHQFPNYSSELNVNALLLGDSALYLCASSSPRQGNYGYTFGSGTRLTVV.

The chain is built from TRBV5-8 and TRBJ1-1; no clear D gene. Between the trimmed V and J ends, which lost 4 bases and 1 base, there was a span of 11 bases. CDR1 and CDR2 (germline): SGHTS, YDEGEE. The CDR3 loop spans 14 amino acids. CDR3 bases: TGTGCCAGCAGCCCCCCGCCGGGGAACACTGAAGCTTTCTTT. This sequence encodes CASSPPPGNTEAFF.

As regards this clone: Other DNA sequences within the sample encode an identical CDR3. V usage is TRBV28 and J usage is TRBJ2-1; possible D gene TRBD2, 6 bases. CDR1 is MDHEN and CDR2 is SYDVKM in the germline V gene. The V end was cut by 5 bases, the J end by 7 bases, with 24 bases between. The CDR3 contains 17 residues. The CDR3 bases are TGTGCCAGCAGTACACAGAGGACGGGCCGGGGGAGGAATGAGCAGTTCTTC. It translates to CASSTQRTGRGRNEQFF.

The J gene is TRBJ1-3, the V gene TRBV5-1, with 7 positions matching TRBD1. Germline CDR1 SGHRS, CDR2 YFSETQ. V dropped 3 bases and J dropped 1; count of bases not matched to a gene: 7. CDR3 length: 16 amino acids. CDR3 nucleotides: TGCGCCAGCAGCTCACAGGGGATGGGTTCTGGAAACACCATATATTTT. Translating it yields CASSSQGMGSGNTIYF.

The chain is built from TRBV9 and TRBJ2-2; 13 nucleotides line up with TRBD2. V lost 3 bases and J lost 2; bases outside the gene matches: 1. Germline values: CDR1 SGDLS, CDR2 YYNGEE. The CDR3 extends over 16 amino acids. The CDR3 here is CASSGTSGRNTGELFF. CDR3 in DNA: TGTGCCAGCAGCGGGACTAGCGGGAGAAACACCGGGGAGCTGTTTTTT.